Described below is a single T cell receptor (beta chain) sequence and its context. The antigen is not known. Quantitative 5'-RACE with molecular barcodes generated TCR beta libraries. MiXCR was run by TCRdb on the 5' RACE reads, yielding one entry per CDR3 protein. Among 350,000 to 550,000 distinct CDR3 sequences listed, roughly 25% were seen once. The data were taken from a study of CD8 T cells in ankylosing spondylitis. The CDR3 loop spans 15 amino acids. Trimming took 4 bases from V and 1 from J; bases not matched to a gene: 4. Germline lookup yields CDR1 SGHRS and CDR2 YFSETQ. Findings and caveats of the study: Significant enrichment of disease-linked clones was reported in matched ankylosing spondylitis synovial fluid. Earlier studies detected some motif variants in reactive arthritis synovial fluid and blood. What appeared characteristic of ankylosing spondylitis blood was a TCR beta motif of fewer than ten highly homologous variants.

This chain joins TRBV5-1 and TRBJ2-3; TRBD2 aligns across 9 bases. The sample comprised blood, either unsorted or a sorted T cell fraction (not recorded which). This receptor was taken from a male donor with ankylosing spondylitis. The CDR3 protein is CASSIAGAGTDTQYF. CDR3 nucleotide sequence: TGCGCCAGCAGCATAGCGGGAGCGGGCACAGATACGCAGTATTTT.